These 5 T cell receptor beta chains share one sample of origin, sequenced in a study of molecular identifiers for immune sequencing clone quantification. One entry per CDR3 protein, called by TCRdb with MiXCR from the PCR reads. The sample shows 15,000 to 25,000 distinct CDR3 sequences, about 21% of them seen only once. Source material: naive CD8+ T cells from blood, with Jurkat cell RNA spiked in. Noted subset: FACS-sorted CD8+CD4-CCR7+CD45RA+ naive T cells. These receptors all come from a human donor in good health. Some libraries in this study had Jurkat cell RNA spiked in.

V and J are TRBV28 and TRBJ1-4, with TRBD1 matching over 8 bases. V lost 6 bases and J lost 5; bases outside the gene matches: 11. CDR1 and CDR2 from the germline V gene are MDHEN and SYDVKM. This CDR3 has 16 amino acids. CDR3 residues: CASSPWTGKKNEKLFF. CDR3 nucleotide sequence: TGTGCCAGCAGCCCTTGGACAGGGAAGAAGAATGAAAAACTGTTTTTT.

This clonotype has a single count. This could be a read error, since a much larger clone is one nucleotide away. The genes are TRBV9 and TRBJ2-7; TRBD2 agrees at 14 bases. Trimming at V came to 4 bases and at J to 7 bases, leaving 10 bases not matched to a gene. The CDR3 spans 16 residues. Germline CDR1 SGDLS, CDR2 YYNGEE. This CDR3 is CASSPEGLAGEEEQYF. For the CDR3, the DNA is TGTGCCAGCAGCCCGGAGGGACTAGCGGGAGAAGAAGAGCAGTACTTC.

At least ten counts were recorded for this clonotype. This chain uses TRBV7-8 with TRBJ2-6; 16 bases fit TRBD2. The CDR3 consists of 21 residues. The germline CDR1 and CDR2 sequences are SGHVS and FQNEAQ. V lost 0 bases to trimming and J lost 0 bases; unmatched junction nucleotides: 5. The CDR3 reads CASSLAGLAGGPSSGANVLTF. For the CDR3, the DNA is TGTGCCAGCAGCTTAGCGGGACTAGCGGGAGGGCCAAGCTCTGGGGCCAACGTCCTGACTTTC.

The sample holds many counts of this clonotype. This chain connects TRBV27 to TRBJ1-1; D unresolved. The CDR3 sequence is 12 residues long. Germline assignment: CDR1 MNHEY and CDR2 SMNVEV (reference sequence). The V end was cut by 2 bases, the J end by 4 bases, with 5 bases between. The CDR3 region has the DNA TGTGCCAGCAGTTTAAGTGGCACTGAAGCTTTCTTT. Its protein is CASSLSGTEAFF.

As to this clonotype: Just one base apart from a much larger clone, this may be a read error. This sequence joins TRBV6-2 or TRBV6-3 and TRBJ2-3; no clear D. The CDR3 has 16 amino acids. In germline, CDR1 is MNHEY, CDR2 SVGEGT. CDR3 sequence reads: CASSYSPEEIRDTQCF. For the CDR3, the DNA is TGTGCCAGCAGTTACTCCCCAGAGGAGATCAGAGATACGCAGTGTTTT.